This TCR beta chain was sequenced in a study of OX40 agonist ivuxolimab in advanced cancers. The repertoire was sequenced with immunoSEQ multiplex PCR; TCRdb's copy has only in-frame clones and lacks some. Seen here are about 73,000 clones, roughly 88% observed once, and the top ten hold 2.5% to 3%. V was cut by 0 bases and J by 3 bases, with 4 bases left in between. Per germline, CDR1 MNHNY and CDR2 SVGAGI (reference sequence). The CDR3 sequence is 13 residues long. The source was CD4+ or CD8+ T cells sorted from blood, collected in a trial of the OX40 agonist ivuxolimab. The sequence came from an adult with an advanced solid tumor such as melanoma, head and neck, liver or kidney cancer. The rearrangement links TRBV6-6 to TRBJ2-3, with unresolved D. CDR3 loop: CASSYSGTDTQYF. Written as DNA, the CDR3 is TGTGCCAGCAGTTACTCTGGAACAGATACGCAGTATTTT.